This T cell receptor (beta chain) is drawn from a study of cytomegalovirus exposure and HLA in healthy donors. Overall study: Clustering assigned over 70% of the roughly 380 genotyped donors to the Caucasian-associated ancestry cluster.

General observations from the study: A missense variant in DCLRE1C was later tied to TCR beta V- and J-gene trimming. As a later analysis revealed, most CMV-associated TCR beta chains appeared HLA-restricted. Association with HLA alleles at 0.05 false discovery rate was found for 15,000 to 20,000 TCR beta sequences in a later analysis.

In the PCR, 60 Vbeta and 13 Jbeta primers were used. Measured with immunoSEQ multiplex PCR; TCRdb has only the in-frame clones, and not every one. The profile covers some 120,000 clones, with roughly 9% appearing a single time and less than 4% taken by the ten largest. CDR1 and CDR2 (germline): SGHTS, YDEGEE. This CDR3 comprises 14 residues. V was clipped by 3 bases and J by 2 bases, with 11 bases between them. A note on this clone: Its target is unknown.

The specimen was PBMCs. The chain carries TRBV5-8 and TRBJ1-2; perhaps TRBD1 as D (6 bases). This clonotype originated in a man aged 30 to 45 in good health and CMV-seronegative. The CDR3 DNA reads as TGTGCCAGCAGCTGGACAGAACCCAACTATGGCTACACCTTC. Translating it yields CASSWTEPNYGYTF.